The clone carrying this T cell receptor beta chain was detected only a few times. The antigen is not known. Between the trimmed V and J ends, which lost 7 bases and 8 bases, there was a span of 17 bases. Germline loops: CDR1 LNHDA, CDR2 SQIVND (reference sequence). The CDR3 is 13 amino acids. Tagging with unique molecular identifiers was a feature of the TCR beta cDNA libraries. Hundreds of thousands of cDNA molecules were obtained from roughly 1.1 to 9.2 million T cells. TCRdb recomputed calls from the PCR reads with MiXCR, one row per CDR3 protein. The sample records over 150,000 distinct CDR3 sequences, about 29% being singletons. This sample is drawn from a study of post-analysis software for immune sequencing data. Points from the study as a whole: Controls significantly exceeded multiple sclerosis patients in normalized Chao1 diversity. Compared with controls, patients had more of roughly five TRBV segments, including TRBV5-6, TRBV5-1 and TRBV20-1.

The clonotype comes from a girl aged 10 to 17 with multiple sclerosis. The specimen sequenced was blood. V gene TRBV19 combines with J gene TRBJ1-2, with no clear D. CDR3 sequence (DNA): TGTGCCAGTACCCGGGGTCAGAGCTACGGCTACACCTTC. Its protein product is CASTRGQSYGYTF.